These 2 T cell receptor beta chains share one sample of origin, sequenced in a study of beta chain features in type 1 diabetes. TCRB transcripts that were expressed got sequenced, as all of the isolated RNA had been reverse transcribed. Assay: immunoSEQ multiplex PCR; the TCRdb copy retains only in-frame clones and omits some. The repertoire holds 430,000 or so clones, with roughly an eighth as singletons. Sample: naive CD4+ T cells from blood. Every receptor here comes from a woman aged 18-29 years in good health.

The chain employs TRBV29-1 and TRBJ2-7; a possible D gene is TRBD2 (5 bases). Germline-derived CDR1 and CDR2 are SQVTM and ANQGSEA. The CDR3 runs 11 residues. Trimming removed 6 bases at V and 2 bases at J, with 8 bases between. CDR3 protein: CSVGNTYEQYF. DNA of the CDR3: TGCAGCGTCGGGAACACCTACGAGCAGTACTTC.

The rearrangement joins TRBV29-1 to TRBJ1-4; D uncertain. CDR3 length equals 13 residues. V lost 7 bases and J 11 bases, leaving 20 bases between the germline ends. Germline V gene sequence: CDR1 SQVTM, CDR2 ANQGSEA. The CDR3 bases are TGCAGCGCCTTGATGGGCCCCGGTCGGAAACTGTTTTTT. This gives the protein CSALMGPGRKLFF.